A single sample is the source of the 30 T cell receptor beta chains below, sequenced in a study of CD8+ T cells in alopecia areata. The treatment: oral pan-JAK inhibitor, 5-10 mg twice daily. Extraction of RNA preceded its reverse transcription into cDNA, which served as the sequencing template. Method: immunoSEQ multiplex PCR; TCRdb's copy keeps in-frame clones and lacks some. Of more than 95,000 clones in the sample, 50% to 75% were seen once. Sequenced here: CD8+ T cells sorted from blood, sampled at week 4, from a patient treated with tofacitinib. These receptors all come from a human donor with alopecia areata.

CDR3 protein: CAWSVGILGSETQYF. Here the CDR3 DNA reads TGTGCCTGGAGTGTAGGAATTTTGGGGTCCGAGACCCAGTACTTC. The gene calls are TRBV30 and TRBJ2-5; D uncertain. In germline, CDR1 is GTSNPN, CDR2 SVGIG (reference sequence). V gave up 0 bases and J gave up 5 bases, with 16 bases separating them. The CDR3 contains 15 residues.

The J gene is TRBJ2-7, the V gene TRBV4-3; 15 positions match TRBD2. Germline V gene lookup returns CDR1 LGHNA and CDR2 YSLEER. The CDR3 sequence is 17 residues long. After removal of 3 bases from V and 2 bases from J, the junction contained 5 bases not matched to a gene. The CDR3 protein is CASSQGTSGGQPYEQYF. The CDR3 DNA is TGCGCCAGCAGCCAGGGGACTAGCGGGGGGCAACCCTACGAGCAGTACTTC.

The genes are TRBV29-1 and TRBJ1-4; D not resolved. Germline V gene sequence: CDR1 SQVTM, CDR2 ANQGSEA. The CDR3 runs 12 residues. The CDR3 bases are TGCAGTATTCAAACAACTAATGAAAAACTGTTTTTT. Its protein is CSIQTTNEKLFF.

The chain has TRBV29-1 and TRBJ2-1; D is ambiguous. The CDR3 is 13 residues long. Trimming pared 3 bases from V and 6 bases from J, leaving 12 bases between. Germline CDR1 SQVTM, CDR2 ANQGSEA. The CDR3 is CSVEGIFSNEQFF. The CDR3 DNA follows: TGCAGCGTTGAGGGCATTTTCTCCAATGAGCAGTTCTTC.

This chain uses TRBV30 with TRBJ1-6, with D unresolved. There are 12 residues in the CDR3. Germline V gives CDR1 GTSNPN, CDR2 SVGIG (reference sequence). V was shortened by 0 bases and J by 6 bases, with 3 bases between the two germline ends. The CDR3 sequence is CAWSVLNSPLHF. CDR3 sequence (DNA): TGTGCCTGGAGTGTCCTTAATTCACCCCTCCACTTT. Full variable domain (outside the CDR3, taken from reference TRBV30 and TRBJ1-6): SQTIHQWPATLVQPVGSPLSLECTVEGTSNPNLYWYRQAAGRGLQLLFYSVGIGQISSEVPQNLSASRPQDRQFILSSKKLLLSDSGFYLCAWSVLNSPLHFGNGTRLTVT.

The chain has TRBV19 and TRBJ2-5; 7 nucleotides match TRBD2. Germline-derived CDR1 and CDR2 are LNHDA and SQIVND (reference sequence). The length of the CDR3 is 11 residues. J lost 7 bases, V lost 5 bases, and 1 base had no gene match. The CDR3 coding sequence is TGTGCCAGTAGTCGCGGGGGGACCCAGTACTTC. Translation gives CASSRGGTQYF.

The chain has TRBV29-1 and TRBJ1-1; D ambiguous. The germline CDR1 and CDR2 sequences are SQVTM and ANQGSEA. The CDR3 totals 11 residues. The V and J ends lost 0 bases and 7 bases respectively, with 6 bases between them. CDR3 protein: CSVEDAGEAFF. CDR3 sequence (DNA): TGCAGCGTTGAAGACGCCGGTGAAGCTTTCTTT. The full variable domain, its missing parts supplied by reference TRBV29-1 and TRBJ1-1, is SAVISQKPSRDICQRGTSLTIQCQVDSQVTMMFWYRQQPGQSLTLIATANQGSEATYESGFVIDKFPISRPNLTFSTLTVSNMSPEDSSIYLCSVEDAGEAFFGQGTRLTVV.

The CDR3 reads CASSLGSPYEQYF. CDR3 nucleotides: TGTGCCAGCAGTTTAGGCAGTCCCTACGAGCAGTACTTC. The V call is TRBV27, the J call TRBJ2-7; D gene uncertain. V was trimmed by 2 bases and J by 2 bases, leaving 7 bases between them. CDR3 size: 13 residues. The V gene's germline CDR1 is MNHEY and CDR2 SMNVEV (reference sequence).

This clone appeared once. The chain employs TRBV29-1 and TRBJ2-7; D remains unclear. The CDR3 consists of 12 residues. Trimming shortened V by 7 bases and J by 6 bases, and 16 bases separated the two germline ends. CDR1 is SQVTM and CDR2 is ANQGSEA in the germline V gene. The CDR3 nucleotides read TGCAGCGCTAAGGCCCGGGCAGCCGAGCAGTACTTC. It specifies CSAKARAAEQYF.

The table lists this clone with a few counts. The junction differs from germline at one of its ends, possibly a read error. The rearrangement links TRBV5-6 to TRBJ1-6; TRBD1 agrees at 8 bases. This CDR3 contains 16 residues. The V gene's germline CDR1 is SGHDT and CDR2 YYEEEE. CDR3 nucleotides: TGTGCCAGCAGTTTGGAATGGACAGGGCCCAATTCACCCCTCCACTTT. Amino acids: CASSLEWTGPNSPLHF.

This chain links TRBV30 with TRBJ1-1; perhaps TRBD1 as D (5 bases). This CDR3 has 14 residues. The germline V gene has CDR1 GTSNPN and CDR2 SVGIG (reference sequence). V lost 3 bases, J lost 6 bases, and 17 bases lay in between. The chain's CDR3 is CAWRRGPPRAEAFF. The CDR3 DNA follows: TGTGCCTGGAGAAGGGGTCCTCCGAGGGCTGAAGCTTTCTTT.

The rearrangement links TRBV30 to TRBJ2-1; D remains ambiguous. The CDR3 loop spans 13 amino acids. V shed 0 bases and J shed 1 base, with 4 bases lying between them. CDR1 GTSNPN and CDR2 SVGIG come from the germline V gene (reference sequence). The CDR3 here is CAWSVWSYNEQFF. The CDR3 coding sequence is TGTGCCTGGAGTGTATGGTCCTACAATGAGCAGTTCTTC.

This clone has just a few counts. One end of the junction is discordant with germline, which a read error may explain. The genes are TRBV29-1 and TRBJ2-1; D is perhaps TRBD1 (6 bases). The CDR3 is 12 residues long. CDR1 SQVTM and CDR2 ANQGSEA come from the germline V gene. The CDR3 bases are TGCAGCGCTGAAGTCGAGGGGGTTGAGCAGTTCTTC. Its protein is CSAEVEGVEQFF.

With regard to this clone: An end of the junction does not agree with germline; a read error may underlie this. This chain connects TRBV4-2 to TRBJ2-3; possible D gene TRBD2, 6 bases. This CDR3 is 14 amino acids long. Germline V gene lookup returns CDR1 LGHNA and CDR2 YNFKEQ. CDR3 residues: CASSQETSTDTQYF. CDR3 in DNA: TGTGCCAGCAGTCAAGAGACTAGTACAGATACGCAGTATTTT.

In DNA, the CDR3 is TGTGCCAGCAGCTCGGACAGGGGAAATGAGCAGTTCTTC. It is translated as CASSSDRGNEQFF. The rearrangement links TRBV5-6 to TRBJ2-1; 9 positions agree with TRBD1. CDR3 length equals 13 residues. The trim removed 3 bases at V and 7 bases at J, leaving 2 bases unmatched. From germline, CDR1 is SGHDT and CDR2 YYEEEE.

The gene calls are TRBV7-6 and TRBJ2-1, with D possibly being TRBD1 (5 bases). Trimming left V 4 bases short and J 7 bases short, with 20 bases between. The germline V gene has CDR1 SGHVS and CDR2 FNYEAQ. This CDR3 spans 16 amino acids. The CDR3 coding sequence is TGTGCCAGCAGCTCACCCAGGGCTTTAGTGGGTAATGAGCAGTTCTTC. As protein: CASSSPRALVGNEQFF.

This clone was counted only a few times. This sequence joins TRBV2 and TRBJ2-1; D might be TRBD2 (6 bases). Germline CDR1 is SNHLY and CDR2 is FYNNEI. The germline V and J ends were trimmed by 4 bases and 6 bases, with 10 bases remaining between them. The CDR3 is 13 residues long. The CDR3 reads CASSAYSGNEQFF. The CDR3 DNA reads TGTGCCAGCAGTGCCTATAGCGGCAATGAGCAGTTCTTC.

The chain uses TRBV5-1 and TRBJ2-5; 9 nucleotides agree with TRBD1. Losses at the gene ends were 6 bases for V and 2 bases for J; bases not matched to a gene: 8. Germline V gene sequence: CDR1 SGHRS, CDR2 YFSETQ. This CDR3 is built from 15 residues. CDR3 bases: TGCGCCAGCACCCTCCGGGACAGGGTTCAAGAGACCCAGTACTTC. Its translation: CASTLRDRVQETQYF.

This chain joins TRBV7-6 and TRBJ2-3; D is uncertain. The germline CDR1 and CDR2 sequences are SGHVS and FNYEAQ. Deletions cut 11 bases from V and 6 bases from J, with 12 bases between. The CDR3 is made up of 11 amino acids. As DNA, the CDR3 is TGTGCCCCCAAGGGTGGGGATACGCAGTATTTT. Its translation is CAPKGGDTQYF.

The chain links TRBV6-1 to TRBJ2-1, with D perhaps given as TRBD1 or TRBD2 (6 bases each). CDR1 is MNHNS and CDR2 is SASEGT in the germline V gene. The CDR3 is made up of 15 amino acids. Trimming shortened V by 6 bases and J by 2 bases, and 14 bases separated the two germline ends. CDR3: CASSLRGQAYNEQFF. The CDR3 DNA sequence: TGTGCCAGCAGCCTCCGGGGGCAGGCCTACAATGAGCAGTTCTTC.

J is TRBJ2-1 and V is TRBV19; maybe TRBD2 (5 bases). CDR3 length: 14 residues. Germline assignment: CDR1 LNHDA and CDR2 SQIVND (reference sequence). V lost 2 bases to trimming and J lost 6 bases, with 11 bases between them. The CDR3 region is CASSISASSNEQFF. For the CDR3, the DNA is TGTGCCAGTAGTATATCGGCTAGCAGCAATGAGCAGTTCTTC.

Worth noting for this clone: Other DNA sequences from this sample encode an identical CDR3 as well. The J gene is TRBJ2-7, the V gene TRBV6-5, with 7 bases fitting TRBD1. Germline lookup yields CDR1 MNHEY and CDR2 SVGAGI. CDR3 length: 16 residues. V lost 0 bases, J lost 0 bases, and 5 bases stayed unmatched. The CDR3 reads CASSYSSGGYSYEQYF. The CDR3, as DNA: TGTGCCAGCAGTTACTCGTCAGGGGGTTACTCCTACGAGCAGTACTTC.

This clone was counted only a few times. This sequence joins TRBV29-1 and TRBJ2-7; D is unclear. Germline V gives CDR1 SQVTM, CDR2 ANQGSEA. The ends were cut back, 5 bases at V and 0 bases at J, with 11 bases in the middle. This CDR3 is built from 13 residues. CDR3 amino acids: CSVRWFTSYEQYF. Written as DNA, the CDR3 is TGCAGCGTTCGGTGGTTTACCTCCTACGAGCAGTACTTC.

Only a few counts were recorded for this clone. V gene TRBV29-1 combines with J gene TRBJ2-7; possibly TRBD2 for D (6 bases). V shed 6 bases and J shed 9 bases, with 18 bases lying between them. Germline V gene data show CDR1 as SQVTM and CDR2 as ANQGSEA. The CDR3 has 12 amino acids. CDR3 DNA: TGCAGCGTCCTGGAGGGTGAGGGAGGGCAGTACTTC. Its protein product is CSVLEGEGGQYF.

The sample holds a few counts of this clone. CDR3 region: CASSQGNQPQHF. In DNA, the CDR3 is TGTGCCAGCAGCCAGGGGAATCAGCCCCAGCATTTT. The genes are TRBV16 and TRBJ1-5; D remains ambiguous. From germline, CDR1 is KGHSY and CDR2 FQNENV. This CDR3 spans 12 amino acids. The germline V and J ends were trimmed by 3 bases and 4 bases, with 4 bases remaining between them. Full variable domain (rest looked up from reference TRBV16 and TRBJ1-5): GEEVAQTPKHLVRGEGQKAKLYCAPIKGHSYVFWYQQVLKNEFKFLISFQNENVFDETGMPKERFSAKCLPNSPCSLEIQATKLEDSAVYFCASSQGNQPQHFGDGTRLSIL.

The V and J genes are TRBV29-1 and TRBJ2-3, with D uncertain. CDR3 size: 13 residues. V lost 5 bases, J lost 4 bases, and 13 bases lay in between. CDR1 is SQVTM and CDR2 is ANQGSEA in the germline V gene. CDR3 protein: CSVKDVGADTQYF. The CDR3 DNA reads TGCAGCGTTAAGGACGTAGGCGCAGATACGCAGTATTTT.

CDR3 nucleotides: TGTGCCAGCAGTGTTGCCAGCTGGAGCAATCAGCCCCAGCATTTT. Amino acid sequence: CASSVASWSNQPQHF. The chain employs TRBV6-1 and TRBJ1-5, with D unclear. The germline V gene has CDR1 MNHNS and CDR2 SASEGT. V was pared by 4 bases and J by 1 base, with 11 bases between. CDR3 length equals 15 residues.

This clone has only a few counts. This chain uses TRBV27 with TRBJ2-7; 7 bases fit TRBD1. The CDR3 length is 14 residues. V lost 0 bases, J lost 3 bases, and 2 bases stayed unmatched. The germline gives CDR1 MNHEY, CDR2 SMNVEV (reference sequence). CDR3 bases: TGTGCCAGCAGTTTATCTGGGACAGTCTACGAGCAGTACTTC. It is translated as CASSLSGTVYEQYF.

This clone was detected a few times. The CDR3 spells CASSLGQVLYGYTF. DNA for the CDR3: TGTGCCAGCAGCTTGGGACAGGTGCTCTATGGCTACACCTTC. The chain joins TRBV13 to TRBJ1-2; 8 bases fit TRBD1. The CDR3 contains 14 residues. The germline gives CDR1 PRHDT, CDR2 FYEKMQ (reference sequence). V was clipped by 3 bases and J by 4 bases; unmatched bases: 4.

This clone has just a few counts. J is TRBJ2-7 and V is TRBV13; 9 nucleotides match TRBD1. The CDR3 is made up of 15 amino acids. The germline V gene encodes CDR1 PRHDT and CDR2 FYEKMQ (reference sequence). V lost 3 bases and J lost 5; bases outside the gene matches: 8. This CDR3 reads CASSFGTGLFHEQYF. The CDR3 region has the DNA TGTGCCAGCAGCTTCGGGACAGGGTTGTTCCACGAGCAGTACTTC.